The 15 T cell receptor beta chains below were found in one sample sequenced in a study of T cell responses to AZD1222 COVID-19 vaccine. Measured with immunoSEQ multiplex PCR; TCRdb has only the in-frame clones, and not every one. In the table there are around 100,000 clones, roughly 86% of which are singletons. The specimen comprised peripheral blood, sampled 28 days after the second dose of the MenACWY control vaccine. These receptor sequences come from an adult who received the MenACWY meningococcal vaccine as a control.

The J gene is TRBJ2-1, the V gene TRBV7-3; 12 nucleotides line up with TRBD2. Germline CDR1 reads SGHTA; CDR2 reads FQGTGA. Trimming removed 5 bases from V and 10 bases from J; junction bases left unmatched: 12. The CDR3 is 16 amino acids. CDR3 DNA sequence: TGTGCCAGCAGCCCATCTAGCGGGGGGGCCTTGAACGAGCAGTTCTTC. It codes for CASSPSSGGALNEQFF. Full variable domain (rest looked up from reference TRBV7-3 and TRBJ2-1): GAGVSQTPSNKVTEKGKYVELRCDPISGHTALYWYRQSLGQGPEFLIYFQGTGAADDSGLPNDRFFAVRPEGSVSTLKIQRTERGDSAVYLCASSPSSGGALNEQFFGPGTRLTVL.

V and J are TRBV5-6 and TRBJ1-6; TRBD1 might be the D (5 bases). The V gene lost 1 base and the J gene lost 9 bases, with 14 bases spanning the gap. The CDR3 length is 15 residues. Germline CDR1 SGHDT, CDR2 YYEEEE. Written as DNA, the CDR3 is TGTGCCAGCAGCTTGTTGGGGGTACGGGGTTCACCCCTCCACTTT. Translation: CASSLLGVRGSPLHF.

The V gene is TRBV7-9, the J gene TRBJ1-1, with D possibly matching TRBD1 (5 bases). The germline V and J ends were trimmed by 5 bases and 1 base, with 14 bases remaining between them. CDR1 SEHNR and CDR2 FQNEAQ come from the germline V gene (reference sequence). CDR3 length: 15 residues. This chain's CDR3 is CASSPPGLKNTEAFF. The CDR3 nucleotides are TGTGCCAGCAGCCCGCCGGGACTTAAGAACACTGAAGCTTTCTTT.

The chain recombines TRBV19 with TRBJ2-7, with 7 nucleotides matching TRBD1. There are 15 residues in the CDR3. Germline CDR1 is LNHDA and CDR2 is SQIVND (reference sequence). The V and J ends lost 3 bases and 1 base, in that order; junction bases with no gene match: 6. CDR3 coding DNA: TGTGCCAGTAGTATTGGGCAGGGGGTTTCCTACGAGCAGTACTTC. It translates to CASSIGQGVSYEQYF. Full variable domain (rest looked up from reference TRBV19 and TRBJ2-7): DGGITQSPKYLFRKEGQNVTLSCEQNLNHDAMYWYRQDPGQGLRLIYYSQIVNDFQKGDIAEGYSVSREKKESFPLTVTSAQKNPTAFYLCASSIGQGVSYEQYFGPGTRLTVT.

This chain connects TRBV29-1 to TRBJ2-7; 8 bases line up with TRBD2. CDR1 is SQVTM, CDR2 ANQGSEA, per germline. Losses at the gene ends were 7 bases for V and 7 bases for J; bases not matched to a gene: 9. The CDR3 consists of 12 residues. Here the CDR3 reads CSGLGGAREQYF. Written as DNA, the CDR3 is TGCAGCGGGCTCGGGGGGGCTCGGGAGCAGTACTTC.

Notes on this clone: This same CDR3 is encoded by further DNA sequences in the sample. The chain's CDR3 is CATSRGDGNYGYTF. CDR3 DNA: TGTGCCACCAGCAGGGGAGACGGGAACTATGGCTACACCTTC. This chain joins TRBV15 and TRBJ1-2; D is uncertain. The CDR3 extends over 14 amino acids. Trimming removed 3 bases at V and 2 bases at J, with 10 bases between. Germline V lookup: CDR1 LNHNV, CDR2 YYDKDF (reference sequence).

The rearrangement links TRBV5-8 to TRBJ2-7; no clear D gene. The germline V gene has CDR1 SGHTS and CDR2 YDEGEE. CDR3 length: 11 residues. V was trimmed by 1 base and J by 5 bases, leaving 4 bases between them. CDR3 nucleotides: TGTGCCAGCAGCTTGACCCACGAGCAGTACTTC. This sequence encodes CASSLTHEQYF.

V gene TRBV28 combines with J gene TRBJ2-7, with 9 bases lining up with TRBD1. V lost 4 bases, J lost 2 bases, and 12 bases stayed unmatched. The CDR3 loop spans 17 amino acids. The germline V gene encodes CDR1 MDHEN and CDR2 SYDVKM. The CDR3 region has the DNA TGTGCCAGCAGTTCACAGTGGGGACAGGGAACCCCCTACGAGCAGTACTTC. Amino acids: CASSSQWGQGTPYEQYF. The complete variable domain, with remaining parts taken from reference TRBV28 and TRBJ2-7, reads DVKVTQSSRYLVKRTGEKVFLECVQDMDHENMFWYRQDPGLGLRLIYFSYDVKMKEKGDIPEGYSVSREKKERFSLILESASTNQTSMYLCASSSQWGQGTPYEQYFGPGTRLTVT.

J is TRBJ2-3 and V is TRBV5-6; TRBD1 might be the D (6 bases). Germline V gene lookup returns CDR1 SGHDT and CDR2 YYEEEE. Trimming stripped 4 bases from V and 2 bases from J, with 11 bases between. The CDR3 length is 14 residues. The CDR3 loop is CASSVRGFTDTQYF. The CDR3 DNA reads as TGTGCCAGCAGCGTCAGGGGATTCACAGATACGCAGTATTTT.

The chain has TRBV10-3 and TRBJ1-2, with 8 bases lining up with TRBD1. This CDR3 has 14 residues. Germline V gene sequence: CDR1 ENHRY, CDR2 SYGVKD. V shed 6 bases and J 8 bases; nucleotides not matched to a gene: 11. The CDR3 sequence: CAIRITGGRGGYTF. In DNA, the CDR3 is TGTGCCATCAGGATTACAGGGGGACGTGGGGGCTACACCTTC.

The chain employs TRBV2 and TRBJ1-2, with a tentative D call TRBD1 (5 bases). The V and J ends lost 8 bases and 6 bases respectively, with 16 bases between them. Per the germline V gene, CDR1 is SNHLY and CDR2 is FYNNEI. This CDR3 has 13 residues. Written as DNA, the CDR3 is TGTGCCAGCGGTCGGAGGGGCGCTCATGGCTACACCTTC. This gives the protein CASGRRGAHGYTF.

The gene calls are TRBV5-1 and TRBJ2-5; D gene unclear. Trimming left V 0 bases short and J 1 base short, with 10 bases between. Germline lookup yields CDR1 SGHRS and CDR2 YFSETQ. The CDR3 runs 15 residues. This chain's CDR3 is CASSLAAAGQETQYF. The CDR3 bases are TGCGCCAGCAGCTTGGCCGCGGCAGGCCAAGAGACCCAGTACTTC.

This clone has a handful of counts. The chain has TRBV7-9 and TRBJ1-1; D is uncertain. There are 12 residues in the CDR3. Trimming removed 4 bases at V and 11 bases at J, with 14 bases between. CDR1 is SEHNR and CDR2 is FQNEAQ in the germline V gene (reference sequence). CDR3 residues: CASSSAGVRAFF. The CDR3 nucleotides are TGTGCCAGCAGCTCGGCAGGAGTGCGGGCTTTCTTT.

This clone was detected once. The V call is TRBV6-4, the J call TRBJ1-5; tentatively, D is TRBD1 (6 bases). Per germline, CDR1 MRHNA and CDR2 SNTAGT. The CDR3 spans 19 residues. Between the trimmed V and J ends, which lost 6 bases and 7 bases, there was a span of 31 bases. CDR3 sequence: CASSTQLPLGAVPPQPQHF. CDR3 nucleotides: TGTGCCAGCAGCACACAGCTACCCCTGGGGGCGGTCCCACCACAGCCCCAGCATTTT.

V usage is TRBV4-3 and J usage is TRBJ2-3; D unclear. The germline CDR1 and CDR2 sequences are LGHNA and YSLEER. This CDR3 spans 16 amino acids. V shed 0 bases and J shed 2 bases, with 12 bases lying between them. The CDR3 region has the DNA TGCGCCAGCAGCCAAGATTGGATGAGTGTCACAGATACGCAGTATTTT. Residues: CASSQDWMSVTDTQYF.